The T cell receptor beta chain under discussion was sequenced for a study of post-analysis software for immune sequencing data. On the study more broadly: Included among the disease courses, which were recorded for the cohort, were relapsing-remitting, secondary progressive and progressive-relapsing multiple sclerosis.

The V and J ends lost 2 bases and 6 bases respectively, with 7 bases between them. Looked up from germline, CDR1 is MNHNY and CDR2 is SVGAGI (reference sequence). This CDR3 comprises 12 residues. In its sample, this clonotype was seen a few times. Its cognate antigen is unknown. Prepared libraries of TCR beta cDNA carried unique molecular identifiers. TCRdb re-derived calls from the PCR reads in MiXCR, one entry per CDR3 protein. The sample includes about 800,000 distinct CDR3 sequences, 25% to 30% of them seen just once. Broader study findings: Higher frequency in patients than in controls was seen for about five TRBV segments, with TRBV5-6, TRBV5-1 and TRBV20-1 among them. Multiple sclerosis patients showed significantly lower normalized Chao1 diversity than controls did. Same-batch samples co-clustered strongly by F measure.

This receptor was taken from a girl under 18 with multiple sclerosis. The sequenced material came from blood. The chain joins TRBV6-6 to TRBJ1-2; D might be TRBD1 (5 bases). This CDR3 is CASSYEGNGYTF. DNA of the CDR3: TGTGCCAGCAGTTACGAGGGGAATGGCTACACCTTC.